This entry lists 10 T cell receptor beta chains sequenced from one sample in a study of cytomegalovirus exposure and HLA in healthy donors. Use of 60 Vbeta and 13 Jbeta primers characterized the PCR. Some clones are missing from TCRdb's copy, which holds only in-frame ones; the method was immunoSEQ multiplex PCR. The sample yields around 130,000 clones, around three quarters seen once. The source material was PBMCs. The origin of the receptors is a woman aged 45-65 years in good health and CMV-seronegative.

This chain links TRBV25-1 with TRBJ2-1; no clear D. Germline values: CDR1 MGHDK, CDR2 SYGVNS. Deletions cut 1 base from V and 4 bases from J, with 11 bases between. The CDR3 spans 15 residues. CDR3 region: CASSESSVNYNEQFF. CDR3 bases: TGTGCCAGCAGTGAATCTTCGGTAAATTACAATGAGCAGTTCTTC.

The V gene is TRBV7-2, the J gene TRBJ2-7; D is uncertain. The CDR3 runs 12 residues. CDR1 and CDR2 (germline): SGHTA, FQGNSA. Trimming cost V 1 base and J 3 bases, with 4 bases left between them. DNA for the CDR3: TGTGCCAGCAGCTTAGATCACTACGAGCAGTACTTC. The encoded protein is CASSLDHYEQYF.

With respect to this clone: A junction boundary mismatches the germline segment, possibly from a read error. The J gene is TRBJ1-2, the V gene TRBV6-1, with a tentative D call TRBD1 (6 bases). The CDR3 runs 15 residues. Germline assignment: CDR1 MNHNS and CDR2 SASEGT. CDR3 sequence: CASSEGLAGAYGYPF. CDR3 in DNA: TGTGCCAGCAGTGAAGGGTTGGCAGGGGCCTATGGCTACCCCTTC.

The rearrangement joins TRBV13 to TRBJ1-6; 8 nucleotides agree with TRBD1. The germline CDR1 and CDR2 sequences are PRHDT and FYEKMQ (reference sequence). The CDR3 extends over 17 amino acids. Trimming took 6 bases from V and 5 from J; bases not matched to a gene: 12. The DNA of the CDR3 is TGTGCCAGCAGTTTCCGAATGACAGGGGAGAATAATTCACCCCTCCACTTT. Translation: CASSFRMTGENNSPLHF.

This sequence joins TRBV7-8 and TRBJ2-1; 8 bases match TRBD2. V was pared by 1 base and J by 7 bases, with 9 bases of the junction left unmatched. The CDR3 is made up of 16 amino acids. The germline V gene has CDR1 SGHVS and CDR2 FQNEAQ. CDR3 protein: CASSLEQRERRNEQFF. In DNA form, the CDR3 reads TGTGCCAGCAGCTTAGAACAGCGGGAGCGCCGAAATGAGCAGTTCTTC.

This chain connects TRBV5-6 to TRBJ2-5; D uncertain. Trimming stripped 3 bases from V and 1 base from J, with 16 bases between. Germline-derived CDR1 and CDR2 are SGHDT and YYEEEE. The CDR3 is made up of 16 amino acids. The CDR3 is CASSSIKPRLQETQYF. CDR3 in DNA: TGTGCCAGCAGCTCCATTAAACCCAGACTCCAAGAGACCCAGTACTTC.

The genes are TRBV28 and TRBJ1-4; D remains unclear. The CDR3 loop spans 17 amino acids. V was trimmed by 6 bases and J by 4 bases, leaving 21 bases between them. The V gene's germline CDR1 is MDHEN and CDR2 SYDVKM. This CDR3 reads CASRSAFSGLNNEKLFF. The CDR3, as DNA: TGTGCCAGCAGATCGGCGTTCTCCGGACTTAATAATGAAAAACTGTTTTTT.

The rearrangement uses TRBV6-4 and TRBJ1-1, with TRBD1 identical over 10 bases. CDR3 length: 16 residues. Per the germline V gene, CDR1 is MRHNA and CDR2 is SNTAGT. V shed 2 bases, J shed 6 bases, and the junction held 9 bases outside the gene matches. The CDR3 region has the DNA TGTGCCAGCAGTGACCCCCCGGGACAGGGGATCCCTGAAGCTTTCTTT. Its translation is CASSDPPGQGIPEAFF.

The chain recombines TRBV5-1 with TRBJ1-1, with 8 bases fitting TRBD1. Germline CDR1 and CDR2: SGHRS and YFSETQ. The CDR3 runs 16 residues. V lost 4 bases, J lost 4 bases, and 12 bases stayed unmatched. CDR3 residues: CASSQTTQGVGTEAFF. In DNA, the CDR3 is TGCGCCAGCAGCCAGACCACACAGGGGGTGGGCACTGAAGCTTTCTTT.

The chain is built from TRBV6-5 and TRBJ1-5; possibly TRBD1 for D (5 bases). The V end lost 5 bases, the J end lost 5 bases, and 7 bases lay between the germline ends. This CDR3 contains 12 residues. Looked up from germline, CDR1 is MNHEY and CDR2 is SVGAGI. The CDR3 coding sequence is TGTGCCAGCAGTACGGGGGATCAGCCCCAGCATTTT. Its protein is CASSTGDQPQHF.